Below, 5 T cell receptor beta chains from the same sample are listed, as sequenced in a study of T cells in Graves' hyperthyroidism and ophthalmopathy. The investigators amplified TCR beta CDR3 regions from RNA transcripts. The primer set for the first-round RT-PCR of the TCR CDR3 was HTBI. TCRdb redid the calling of the multiplex PCR reads with MiXCR, one entry per CDR3 protein. Seen here are 750,000 to 950,000 distinct CDR3 sequences, 35% to 40% observed once, and the top ten hold 8% to 9%. Sequences were obtained from blood. The receptors derive from a man younger than 30 with Graves' hyperthyroidism.

V gene TRBV7-9 combines with J gene TRBJ2-3; D is unclear. V was clipped by 6 bases and J by 6 bases, with 13 bases between them. The CDR3 loop spans 13 amino acids. Germline V gene lookup returns CDR1 SEHNR and CDR2 FQNEAQ (reference sequence). The DNA of the CDR3 is TGTGCCAGCAGTTCAATACGATCGGATACGCAGTATTTT. Translating gives CASSSIRSDTQYF.

The gene calls are TRBV20-1 and TRBJ2-1, with D possibly called TRBD1 or TRBD2 (5 bases each). V lost 3 bases and J 0 bases, leaving 9 bases between the germline ends. The length of the CDR3 is 14 residues. Germline V gives CDR1 DFQATT, CDR2 SNEGSKA (reference sequence). This CDR3 reads CSASAGSSYNEQFF. The CDR3 nucleotides read TGCAGTGCTAGTGCAGGGAGCTCCTACAATGAGCAGTTCTTC.

For this clonotype: At one of its ends the junction is not consistent with the germline gene, which may arise from a read error. The chain has TRBV20-1 and TRBJ1-5, with no clear D. The CDR3 has 13 amino acids. Looked up from germline, CDR1 is DFQATT and CDR2 is SNEGSKA (reference sequence). CDR3 nucleotides: TGCAGTACTAGAGAGGTAGGCAATCAGCCCCAACATTTT. Amino acid sequence: CSTREVGNQPQHF.

With respect to this clonotype: This may come from a read error, since a much larger clone is one base off. Because it lacks the conserved phenylalanine or tryptophan at the end, this CDR3 is likely a read error. Here the CDR3 reads CASSSHGGVGEQYL. The CDR3 coding sequence is TGTGCCAGCAGCTCCCATGGCGGGGTGGGGGAGCAGTACCTC. The chain is built from TRBV5-4 and TRBJ2-7; D is possibly TRBD2 (6 bases). The CDR3 covers 14 residues. Germline CDR1 reads SGHNT; CDR2 reads YYREEE (reference sequence). V gave up 3 bases and J gave up 7 bases, with 17 bases separating them.

The chain uses TRBV10-3 and TRBJ1-1; no firm D call. CDR3 size: 12 residues. The germline V and J ends were trimmed by 7 bases and 0 bases, with 6 bases remaining between them. The germline V gene encodes CDR1 ENHRY and CDR2 SYGVKD. CDR3 amino acids: CAIKDLNTEAFF. The CDR3 nucleotides are TGTGCCATCAAGGACCTGAACACTGAAGCTTTCTTT.